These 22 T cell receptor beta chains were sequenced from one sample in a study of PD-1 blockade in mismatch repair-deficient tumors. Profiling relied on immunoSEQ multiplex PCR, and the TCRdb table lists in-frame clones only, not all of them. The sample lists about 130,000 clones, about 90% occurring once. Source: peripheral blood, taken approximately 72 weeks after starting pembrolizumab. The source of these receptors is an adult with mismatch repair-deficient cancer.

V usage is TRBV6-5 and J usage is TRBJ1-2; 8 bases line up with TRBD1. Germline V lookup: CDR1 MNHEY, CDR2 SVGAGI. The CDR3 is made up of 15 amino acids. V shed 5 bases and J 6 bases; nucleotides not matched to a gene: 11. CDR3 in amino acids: CASSPIADRAHGYTF. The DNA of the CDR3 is TGTGCCAGCAGTCCAATCGCGGACAGGGCCCATGGCTACACCTTC.

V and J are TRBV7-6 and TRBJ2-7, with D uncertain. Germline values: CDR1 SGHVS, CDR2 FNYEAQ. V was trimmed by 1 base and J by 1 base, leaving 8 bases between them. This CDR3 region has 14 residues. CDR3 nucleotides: TGTGCCAGCAGCTTAGGAGTCAAGTCCTACGAGCAGTACTTC. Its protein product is CASSLGVKSYEQYF.

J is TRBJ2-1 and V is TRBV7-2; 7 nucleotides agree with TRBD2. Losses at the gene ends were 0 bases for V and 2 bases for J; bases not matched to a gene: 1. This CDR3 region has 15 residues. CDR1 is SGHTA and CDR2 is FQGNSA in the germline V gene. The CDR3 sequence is CASSLAAGAYNEQFF. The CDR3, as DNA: TGTGCCAGCAGCTTAGCGGCGGGAGCCTACAATGAGCAGTTCTTC.

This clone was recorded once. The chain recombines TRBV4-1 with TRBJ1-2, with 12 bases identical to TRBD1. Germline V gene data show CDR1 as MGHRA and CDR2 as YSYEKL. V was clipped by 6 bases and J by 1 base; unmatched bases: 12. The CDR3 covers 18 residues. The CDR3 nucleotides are TGCGCCAGCAGAGAATCCGGGACAGGGGGCTCCCGTAACTATGGCTACACCTTC. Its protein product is CASRESGTGGSRNYGYTF.

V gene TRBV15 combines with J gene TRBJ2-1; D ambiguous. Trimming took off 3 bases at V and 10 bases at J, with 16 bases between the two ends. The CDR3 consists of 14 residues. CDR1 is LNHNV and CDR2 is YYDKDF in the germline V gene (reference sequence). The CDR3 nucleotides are TGTGCCACCAGCAGTGGCTTGTCGCAATCAGAGCAGTTCTTC. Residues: CATSSGLSQSEQFF. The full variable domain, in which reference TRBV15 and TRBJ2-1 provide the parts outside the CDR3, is DAMVIQNPRYQVTQFGKPVTLSCSQTLNHNVMYWYQQKSSQAPKLLFHYYDKDFNNEADTPDNFQSRRPNTSFCFLDIRSPGLGDTAMYLCATSSGLSQSEQFFGPGTRLTVL.

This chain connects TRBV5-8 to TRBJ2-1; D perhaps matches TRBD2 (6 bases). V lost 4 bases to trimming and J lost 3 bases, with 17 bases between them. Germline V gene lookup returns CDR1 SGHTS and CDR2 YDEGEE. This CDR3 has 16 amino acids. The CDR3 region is CASSLLGLRVYNEQFF. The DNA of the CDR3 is TGTGCCAGCAGCCTACTGGGACTCCGAGTCTACAATGAGCAGTTCTTC.

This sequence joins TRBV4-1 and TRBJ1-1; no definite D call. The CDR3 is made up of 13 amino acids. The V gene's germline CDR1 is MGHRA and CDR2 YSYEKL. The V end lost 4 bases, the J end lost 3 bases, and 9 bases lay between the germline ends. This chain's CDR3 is CASSLRTHTEAFF. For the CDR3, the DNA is TGCGCCAGCAGCCTAAGGACGCACACTGAAGCTTTCTTT.

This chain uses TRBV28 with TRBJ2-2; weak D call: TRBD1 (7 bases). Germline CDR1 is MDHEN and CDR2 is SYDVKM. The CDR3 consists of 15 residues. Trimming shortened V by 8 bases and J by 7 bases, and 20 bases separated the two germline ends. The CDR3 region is CASVSHSGGGGELFF. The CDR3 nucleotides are TGTGCCAGCGTTTCCCATTCAGGGGGAGGCGGGGAGCTGTTTTTT.

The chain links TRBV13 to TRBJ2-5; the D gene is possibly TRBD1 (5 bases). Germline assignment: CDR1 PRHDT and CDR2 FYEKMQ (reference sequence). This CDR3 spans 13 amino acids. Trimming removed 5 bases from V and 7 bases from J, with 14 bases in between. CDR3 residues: CASSIQEKRTQYF. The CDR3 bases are TGTGCCAGCAGCATACAGGAAAAGAGGACCCAGTACTTC.

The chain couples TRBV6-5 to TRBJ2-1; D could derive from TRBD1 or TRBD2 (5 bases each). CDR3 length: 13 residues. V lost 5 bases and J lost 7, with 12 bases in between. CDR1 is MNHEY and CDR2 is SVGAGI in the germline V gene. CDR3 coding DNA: TGTGCCAGCAGTCCGGGACGGAGGAATGAGCAGTTCTTC. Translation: CASSPGRRNEQFF.

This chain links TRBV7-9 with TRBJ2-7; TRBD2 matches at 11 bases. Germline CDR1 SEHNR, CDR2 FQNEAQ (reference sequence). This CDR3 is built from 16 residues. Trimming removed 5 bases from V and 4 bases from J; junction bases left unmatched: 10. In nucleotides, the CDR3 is TGTGCCAGCAGCCAAGTGGCCGGGACTAGCGGATACGAGCAGTACTTC. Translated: CASSQVAGTSGYEQYF.

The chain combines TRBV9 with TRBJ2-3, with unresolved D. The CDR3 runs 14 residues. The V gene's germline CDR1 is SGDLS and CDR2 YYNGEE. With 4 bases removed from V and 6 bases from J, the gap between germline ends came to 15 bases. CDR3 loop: CASSPPGSRDTQYF. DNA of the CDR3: TGTGCCAGCAGCCCGCCCGGCTCTAGGGATACGCAGTATTTT. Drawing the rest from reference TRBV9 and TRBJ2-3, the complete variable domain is DSGVTQTPKHLITATGQRVTLRCSPRSGDLSVYWYQQSLDQGLQFLIQYYNGEERAKGNILERFSAQQFPDLHSELNLSSLELGDSALYFCASSPPGSRDTQYFGPGTRLTVL.

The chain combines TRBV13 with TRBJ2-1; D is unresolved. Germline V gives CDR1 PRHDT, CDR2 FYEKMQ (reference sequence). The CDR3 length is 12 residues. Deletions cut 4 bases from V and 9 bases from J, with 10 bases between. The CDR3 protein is CASSSGSGEQFF. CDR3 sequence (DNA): TGTGCCAGCAGCTCGGGCTCCGGTGAGCAGTTCTTC.

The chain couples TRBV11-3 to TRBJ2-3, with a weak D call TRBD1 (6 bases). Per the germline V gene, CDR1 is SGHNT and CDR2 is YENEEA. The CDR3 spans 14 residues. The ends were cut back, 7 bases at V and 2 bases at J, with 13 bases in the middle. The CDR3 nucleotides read TGTGCCAGCACCACTGGACAGACCACAGATACGCAGTATTTT. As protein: CASTTGQTTDTQYF. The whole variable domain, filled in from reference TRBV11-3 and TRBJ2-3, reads EAGVVQSPRYKIIEKKQPVAFWCNPISGHNTLYWYLQNLGQGPELLIRYENEEAVDDSQLPKDRFSAERLKGVDSTLKIQPAELGDSAVYLCASTTGQTTDTQYFGPGTRLTVL.

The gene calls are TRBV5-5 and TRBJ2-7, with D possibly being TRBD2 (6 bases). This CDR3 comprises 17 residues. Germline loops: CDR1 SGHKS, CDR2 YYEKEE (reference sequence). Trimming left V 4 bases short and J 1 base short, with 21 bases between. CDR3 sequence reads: CASSPRGTGPQSYEQYF. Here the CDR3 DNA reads TGTGCCAGCAGCCCGCGCGGGACGGGTCCCCAGTCCTACGAGCAGTACTTC. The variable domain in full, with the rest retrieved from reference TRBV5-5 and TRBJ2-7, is DAGVTQSPTHLIKTRGQQVTLRCSPISGHKSVSWYQQVLGQGPQFIFQYYEKEERGRGNFPDRFSARQFPNYSSELNVNALLLGDSALYLCASSPRGTGPQSYEQYFGPGTRLTVT.

For the CDR3, the DNA is TGTGCCAGCAGTTTATCGATGGCTGGGTTCAGCGAGCAGTACTTC. This encodes CASSLSMAGFSEQYF. The chain uses TRBV27 and TRBJ2-7; no clear D gene. The ends were cut back, 0 bases at V and 6 bases at J, with 15 bases in the middle. In germline, CDR1 is MNHEY, CDR2 SMNVEV (reference sequence). The CDR3 is made up of 15 amino acids.

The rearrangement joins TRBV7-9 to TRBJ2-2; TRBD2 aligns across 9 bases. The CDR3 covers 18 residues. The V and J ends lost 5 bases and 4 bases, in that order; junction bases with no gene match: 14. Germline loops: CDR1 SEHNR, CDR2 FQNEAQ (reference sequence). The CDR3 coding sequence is TGTGCCAGCAGCGGACCCTCAGCGGGGGGAATGGGCACCGGGGAGCTGTTTTTT. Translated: CASSGPSAGGMGTGELFF.

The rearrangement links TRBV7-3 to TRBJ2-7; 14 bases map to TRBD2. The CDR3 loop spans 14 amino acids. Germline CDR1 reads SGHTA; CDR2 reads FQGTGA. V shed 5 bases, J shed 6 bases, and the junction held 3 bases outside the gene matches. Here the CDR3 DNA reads TGTGCCAGCAGCCTGACTAGCGGGAGGGTCGAGCAGTACTTC. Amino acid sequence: CASSLTSGRVEQYF.

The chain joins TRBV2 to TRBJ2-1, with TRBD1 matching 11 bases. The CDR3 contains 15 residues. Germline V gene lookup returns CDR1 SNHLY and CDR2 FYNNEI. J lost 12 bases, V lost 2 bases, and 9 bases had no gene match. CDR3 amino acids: CASSETGTGGRGQFF. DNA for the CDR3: TGTGCCAGCAGTGAAACCGGGACAGGGGGTCGAGGGCAGTTCTTC.

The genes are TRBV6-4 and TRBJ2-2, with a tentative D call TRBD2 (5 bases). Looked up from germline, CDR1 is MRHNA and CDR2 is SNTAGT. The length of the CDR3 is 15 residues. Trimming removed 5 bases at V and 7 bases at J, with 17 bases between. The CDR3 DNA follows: TGTGCCAGCAGTCTAGCTCGAGGAGTAGACGGGGAGCTGTTTTTT. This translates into CASSLARGVDGELFF.

CDR3 loop: CASSYSGLARETQYF. The CDR3 DNA is TGTGCCAGCAGTTACTCAGGGCTAGCTAGGGAGACCCAGTACTTC. The genes are TRBV6-5 and TRBJ2-5, with a tentative D call TRBD2 (5 bases). V lost 0 bases to trimming and J lost 5 bases, with 13 bases between them. Germline CDR1 MNHEY, CDR2 SVGAGI. The CDR3 runs to 15 residues.

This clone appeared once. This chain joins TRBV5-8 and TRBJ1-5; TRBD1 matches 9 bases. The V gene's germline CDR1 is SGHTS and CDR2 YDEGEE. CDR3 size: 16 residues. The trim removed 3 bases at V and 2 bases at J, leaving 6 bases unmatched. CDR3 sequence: CASSSQTGGGNQPQHF. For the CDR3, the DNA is TGTGCCAGCAGCTCGCAAACAGGGGGCGGCAATCAGCCCCAGCATTTT. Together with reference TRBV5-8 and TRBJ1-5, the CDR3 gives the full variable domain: EAGVTQSPTHLIKTRGQQATLRCSPISGHTSVYWYQQALGLGLQFLLWYDEGEERNRGNFPPRFSGRQFPNYSSELNVNALELEDSALYLCASSSQTGGGNQPQHFGDGTRLSIL.